The clone carrying this TCR beta chain has more than one count but fewer than ten. RNA transcripts provided the source from which TCR beta CDR3 regions were amplified. Initially, a first-round RT-PCR of the TCR CDR3 employed the HTBI primer set. TCRdb reanalysed the multiplex PCR reads using MiXCR and keeps one entry per CDR3 protein. This repertoire shows approximately 520,000 distinct CDR3 sequences, approximately 25% found once; its top ten account for approximately 11%. This entry is derived from a study of T cells in Graves' hyperthyroidism and ophthalmopathy. The V and J ends lost 0 bases and 4 bases, in that order; junction bases with no gene match: 2. This CDR3 has 15 residues. Germline V CDR1 and CDR2: SGDLS, YYNGEE.

The chain is built from TRBV9 and TRBJ2-7, with TRBD2 matching over 12 bases. The clonotype was recovered from a woman in her 30s with Graves' ophthalmopathy. The specimen sequenced was blood. CDR3 region: CASSVVGLAGYEQYF. The CDR3 region has the DNA TGTGCCAGCAGCGTAGTAGGACTAGCGGGGTACGAGCAGTACTTC.